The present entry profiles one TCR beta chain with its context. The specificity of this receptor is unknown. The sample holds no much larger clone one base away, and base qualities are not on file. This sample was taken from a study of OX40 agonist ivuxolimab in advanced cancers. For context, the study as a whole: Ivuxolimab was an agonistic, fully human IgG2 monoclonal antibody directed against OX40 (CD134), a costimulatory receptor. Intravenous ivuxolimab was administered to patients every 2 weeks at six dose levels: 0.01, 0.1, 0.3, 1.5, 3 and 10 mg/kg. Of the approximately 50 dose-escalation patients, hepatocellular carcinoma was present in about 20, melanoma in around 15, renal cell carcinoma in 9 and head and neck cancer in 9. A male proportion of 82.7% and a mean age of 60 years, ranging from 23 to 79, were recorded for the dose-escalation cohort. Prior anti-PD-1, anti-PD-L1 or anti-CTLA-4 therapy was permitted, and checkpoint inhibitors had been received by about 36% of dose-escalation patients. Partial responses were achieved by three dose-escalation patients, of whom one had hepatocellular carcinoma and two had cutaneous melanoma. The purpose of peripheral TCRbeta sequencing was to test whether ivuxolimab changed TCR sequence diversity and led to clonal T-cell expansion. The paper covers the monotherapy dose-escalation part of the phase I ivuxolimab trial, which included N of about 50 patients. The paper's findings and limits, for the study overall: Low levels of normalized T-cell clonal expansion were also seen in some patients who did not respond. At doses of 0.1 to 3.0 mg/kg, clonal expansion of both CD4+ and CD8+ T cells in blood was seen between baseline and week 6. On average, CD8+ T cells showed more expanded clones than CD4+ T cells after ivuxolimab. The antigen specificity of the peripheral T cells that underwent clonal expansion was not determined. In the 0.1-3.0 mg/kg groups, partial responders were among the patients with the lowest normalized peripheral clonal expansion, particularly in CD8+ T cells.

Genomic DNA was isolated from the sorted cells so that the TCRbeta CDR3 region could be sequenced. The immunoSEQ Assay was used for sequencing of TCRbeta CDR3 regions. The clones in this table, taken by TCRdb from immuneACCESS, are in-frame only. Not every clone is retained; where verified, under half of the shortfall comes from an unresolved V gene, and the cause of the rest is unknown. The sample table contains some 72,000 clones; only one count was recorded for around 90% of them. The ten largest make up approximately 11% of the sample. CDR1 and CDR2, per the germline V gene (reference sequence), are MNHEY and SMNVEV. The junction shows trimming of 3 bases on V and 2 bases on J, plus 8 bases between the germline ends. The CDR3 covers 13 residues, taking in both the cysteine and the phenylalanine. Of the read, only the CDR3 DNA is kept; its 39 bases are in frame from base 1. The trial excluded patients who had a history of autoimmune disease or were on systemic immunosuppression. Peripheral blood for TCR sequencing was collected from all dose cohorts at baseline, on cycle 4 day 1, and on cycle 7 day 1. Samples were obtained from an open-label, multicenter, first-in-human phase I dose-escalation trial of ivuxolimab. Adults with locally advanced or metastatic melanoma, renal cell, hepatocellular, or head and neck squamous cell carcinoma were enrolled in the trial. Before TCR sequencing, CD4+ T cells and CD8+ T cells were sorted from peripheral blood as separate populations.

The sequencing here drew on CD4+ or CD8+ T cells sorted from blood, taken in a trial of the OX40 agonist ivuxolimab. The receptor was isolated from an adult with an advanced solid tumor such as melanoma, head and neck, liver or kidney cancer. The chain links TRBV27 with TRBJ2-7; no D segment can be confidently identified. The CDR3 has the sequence CASSFHNPYEQYF. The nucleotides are TGTGCCAGCAGTTTCCACAACCCCTACGAGCAGTACTTC.